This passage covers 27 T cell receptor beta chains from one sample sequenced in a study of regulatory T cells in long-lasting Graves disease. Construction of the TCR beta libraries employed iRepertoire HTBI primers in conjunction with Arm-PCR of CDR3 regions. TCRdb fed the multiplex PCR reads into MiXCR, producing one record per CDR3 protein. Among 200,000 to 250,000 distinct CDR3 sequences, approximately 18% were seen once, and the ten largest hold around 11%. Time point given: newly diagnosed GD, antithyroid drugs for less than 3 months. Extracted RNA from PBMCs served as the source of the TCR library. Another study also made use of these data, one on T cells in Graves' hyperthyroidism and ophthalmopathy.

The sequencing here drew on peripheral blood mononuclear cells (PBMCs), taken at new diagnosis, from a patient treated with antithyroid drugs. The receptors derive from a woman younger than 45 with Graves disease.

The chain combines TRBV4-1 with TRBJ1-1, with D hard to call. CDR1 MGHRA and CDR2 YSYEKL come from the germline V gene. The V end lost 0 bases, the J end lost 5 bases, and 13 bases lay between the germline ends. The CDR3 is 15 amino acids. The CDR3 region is CASSQEAGLGTEAFF. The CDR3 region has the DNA TGCGCCAGCAGCCAAGAGGCCGGGCTGGGGACTGAAGCTTTCTTT.

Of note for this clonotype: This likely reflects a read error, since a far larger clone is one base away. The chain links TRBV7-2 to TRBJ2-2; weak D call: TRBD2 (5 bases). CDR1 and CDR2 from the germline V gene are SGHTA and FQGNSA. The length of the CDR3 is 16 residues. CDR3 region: CASSLVSSANTGELLF. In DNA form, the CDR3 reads TGTGCCAGCAGCTTAGTCTCCTCGGCGAACACCGGGGAGCTGCTTTTT.

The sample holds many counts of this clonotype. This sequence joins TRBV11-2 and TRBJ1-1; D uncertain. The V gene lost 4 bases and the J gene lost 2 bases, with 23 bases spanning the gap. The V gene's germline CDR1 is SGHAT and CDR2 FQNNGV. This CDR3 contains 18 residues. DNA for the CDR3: TGTGCCAGCAGCTCATCCGGCCAAGGACGTGGATTAAACACTGAAGCTTTCTTT. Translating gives CASSSSGQGRGLNTEAFF.

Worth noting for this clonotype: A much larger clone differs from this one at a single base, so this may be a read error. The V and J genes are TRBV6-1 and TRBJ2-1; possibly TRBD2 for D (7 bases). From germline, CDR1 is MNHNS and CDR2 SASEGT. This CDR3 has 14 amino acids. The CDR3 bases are TGTGTCAGCGGGAATTACGGACAGTACAATGAGCAGTTCTTC. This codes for CVSGNYGQYNEQFF.

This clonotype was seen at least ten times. CDR3 DNA: TGTGCCACCCATACCCTCGGAACTTACACTGAAGCTTTCTTT. It specifies CATHTLGTYTEAFF. This chain uses TRBV7-8 with TRBJ1-1, with D uncertain. V was shortened by 10 bases and J by 3 bases, with 18 bases between the two germline ends. The germline gives CDR1 SGHVS, CDR2 FQNEAQ. The CDR3 spans 14 residues. Full variable domain (rest looked up from reference TRBV7-8 and TRBJ1-1): GAGVSQSPRYKVAKRGQDVALRCDPISGHVSLFWYQQALGQGPEFLTYFQNEAQLDKSGLPSDRFFAERPEGSVSTLKIQRTQQEDSAVYLCATHTLGTYTEAFFGQGTRLTVV.

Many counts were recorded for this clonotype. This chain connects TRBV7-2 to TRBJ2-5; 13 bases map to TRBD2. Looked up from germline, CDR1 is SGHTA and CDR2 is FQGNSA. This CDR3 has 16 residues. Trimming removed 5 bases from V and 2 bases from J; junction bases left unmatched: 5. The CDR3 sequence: CASSRTSGRHQETQYF. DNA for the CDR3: TGTGCCAGCAGCCGGACTAGCGGGAGACATCAAGAGACCCAGTACTTC.

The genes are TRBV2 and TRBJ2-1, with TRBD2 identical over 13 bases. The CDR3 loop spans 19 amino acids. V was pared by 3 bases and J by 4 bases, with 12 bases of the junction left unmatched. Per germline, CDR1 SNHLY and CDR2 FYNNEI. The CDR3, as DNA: TGTGCCAGCAGTGATCCCGATATACTAGCGGGAGGGCGGTACAATGAGCAGTTCTTC. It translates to CASSDPDILAGGRYNEQFF.

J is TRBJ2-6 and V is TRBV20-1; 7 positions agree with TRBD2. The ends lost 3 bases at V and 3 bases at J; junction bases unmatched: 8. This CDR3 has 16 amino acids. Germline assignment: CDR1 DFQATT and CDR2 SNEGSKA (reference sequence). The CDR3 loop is CSASMAGEGGANVLTF. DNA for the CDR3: TGCAGTGCTAGCATGGCGGGAGAGGGTGGGGCCAACGTCCTGACTTTC.

This chain's CDR3 is CASSTGLIHTEAFF. The CDR3 region has the DNA TGTGCCAGCAGTACGGGACTGATTCACACTGAAGCTTTCTTT. The chain links TRBV28 to TRBJ1-1; D might be TRBD1 (5 bases). Germline V gene lookup returns CDR1 MDHEN and CDR2 SYDVKM. This CDR3 spans 14 amino acids. V lost 5 bases and J lost 3, with 13 bases in between.

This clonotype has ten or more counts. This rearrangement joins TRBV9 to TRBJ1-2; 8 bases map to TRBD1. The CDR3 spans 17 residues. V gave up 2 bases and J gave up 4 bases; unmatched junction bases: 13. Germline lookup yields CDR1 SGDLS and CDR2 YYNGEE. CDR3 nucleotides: TGTGCCAGCAGCGTCCAGGGGGCTGTAAGCGGGGGCTATGGCTACACCTTC. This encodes CASSVQGAVSGGYGYTF. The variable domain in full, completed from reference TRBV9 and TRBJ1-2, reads DSGVTQTPKHLITATGQRVTLRCSPRSGDLSVYWYQQSLDQGLQFLIQYYNGEERAKGNILERFSAQQFPDLHSELNLSSLELGDSALYFCASSVQGAVSGGYGYTFGSGTRLTVV.

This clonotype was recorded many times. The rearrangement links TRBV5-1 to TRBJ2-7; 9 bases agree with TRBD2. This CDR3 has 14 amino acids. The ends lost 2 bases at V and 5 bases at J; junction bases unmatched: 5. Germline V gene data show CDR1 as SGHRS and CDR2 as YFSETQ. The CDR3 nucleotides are TGCGCCAGCAGCTTACTTAGCGGGAGTAACGAGCAGTACTTC. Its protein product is CASSLLSGSNEQYF. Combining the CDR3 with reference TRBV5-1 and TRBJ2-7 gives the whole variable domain KAGVTQTPRYLIKTRGQQVTLSCSPISGHRSVSWYQQTPGQGLQFLFEYFSETQRNKGNFPGRFSGRQFSNSRSEMNVSTLELGDSALYLCASSLLSGSNEQYFGPGTRLTVT.

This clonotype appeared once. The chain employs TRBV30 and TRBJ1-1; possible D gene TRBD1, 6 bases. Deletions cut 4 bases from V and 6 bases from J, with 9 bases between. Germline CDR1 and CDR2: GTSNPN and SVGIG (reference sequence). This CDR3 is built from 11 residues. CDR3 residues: CAWNRVPEAFF. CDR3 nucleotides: TGTGCCTGGAACAGGGTGCCTGAAGCTTTCTTT.

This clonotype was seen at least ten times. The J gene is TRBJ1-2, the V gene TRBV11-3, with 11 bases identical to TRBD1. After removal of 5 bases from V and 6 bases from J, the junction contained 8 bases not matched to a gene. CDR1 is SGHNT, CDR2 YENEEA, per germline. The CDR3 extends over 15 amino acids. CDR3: CASSQDGTGGDGYTF. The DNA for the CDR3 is TGTGCCAGCAGCCAAGATGGGACAGGGGGGGATGGCTACACCTTC. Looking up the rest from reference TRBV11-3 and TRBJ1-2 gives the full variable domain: EAGVVQSPRYKIIEKKQPVAFWCNPISGHNTLYWYLQNLGQGPELLIRYENEEAVDDSQLPKDRFSAERLKGVDSTLKIQPAELGDSAVYLCASSQDGTGGDGYTFGSGTRLTVV.

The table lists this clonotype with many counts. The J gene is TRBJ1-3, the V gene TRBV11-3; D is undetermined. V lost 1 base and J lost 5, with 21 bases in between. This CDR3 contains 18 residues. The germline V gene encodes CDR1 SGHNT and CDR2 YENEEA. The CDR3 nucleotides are TGTGCCAGCAGCTTAGCCTCCGAATTGGGCATCTTTAGAAACACCATATATTTT. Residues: CASSLASELGIFRNTIYF. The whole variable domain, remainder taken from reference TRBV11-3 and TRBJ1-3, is EAGVVQSPRYKIIEKKQPVAFWCNPISGHNTLYWYLQNLGQGPELLIRYENEEAVDDSQLPKDRFSAERLKGVDSTLKIQPAELGDSAVYLCASSLASELGIFRNTIYFGEGSWLTVV.

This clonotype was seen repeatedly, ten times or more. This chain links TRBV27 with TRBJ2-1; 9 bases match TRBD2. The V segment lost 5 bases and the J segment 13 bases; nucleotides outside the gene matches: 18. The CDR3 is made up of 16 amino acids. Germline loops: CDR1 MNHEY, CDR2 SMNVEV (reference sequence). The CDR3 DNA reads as TGTGCCAGCAGTCCCTCCAGCAGCGGGGGGCCGCCGTTACAGTTCTTC. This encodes CASSPSSSGGPPLQFF.

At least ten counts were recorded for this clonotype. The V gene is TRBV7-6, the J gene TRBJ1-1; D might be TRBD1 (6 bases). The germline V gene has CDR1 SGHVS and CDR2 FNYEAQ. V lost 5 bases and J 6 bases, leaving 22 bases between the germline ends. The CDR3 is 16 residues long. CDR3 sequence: CASSPQGGNDRSEAFF. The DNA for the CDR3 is TGTGCCAGCAGCCCCCAGGGCGGGAACGACAGGTCTGAAGCTTTCTTT.

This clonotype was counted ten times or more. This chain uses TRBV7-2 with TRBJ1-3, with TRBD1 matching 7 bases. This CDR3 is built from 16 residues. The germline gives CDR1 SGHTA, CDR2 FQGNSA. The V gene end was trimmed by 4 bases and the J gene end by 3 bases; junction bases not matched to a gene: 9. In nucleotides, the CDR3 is TGTGCCAGCAGCTCACTTCGGAGGGGGCTTGGAAACACCATATATTTT. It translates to CASSSLRRGLGNTIYF.

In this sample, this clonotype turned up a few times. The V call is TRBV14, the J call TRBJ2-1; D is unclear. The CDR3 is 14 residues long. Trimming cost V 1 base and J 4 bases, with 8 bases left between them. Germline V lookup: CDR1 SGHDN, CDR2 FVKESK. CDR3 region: CASSQAELYNEQFF. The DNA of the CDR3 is TGTGCCAGCAGCCAAGCTGAGCTTTACAATGAGCAGTTCTTC. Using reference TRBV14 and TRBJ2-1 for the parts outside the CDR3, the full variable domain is EAGVTQFPSHSVIEKGQTVTLRCDPISGHDNLYWYRRVMGKEIKFLLHFVKESKQDESGMPNNRFLAERTGGTYSTLKVQPAELEDSGVYFCASSQAELYNEQFFGPGTRLTVL.

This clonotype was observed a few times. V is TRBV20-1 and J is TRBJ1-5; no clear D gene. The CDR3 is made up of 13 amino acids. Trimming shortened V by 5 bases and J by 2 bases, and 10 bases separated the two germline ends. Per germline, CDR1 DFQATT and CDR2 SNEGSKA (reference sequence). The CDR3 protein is CSAPRQGNQPQHF. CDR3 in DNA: TGCAGTGCTCCAAGGCAGGGCAATCAGCCCCAGCATTTT.

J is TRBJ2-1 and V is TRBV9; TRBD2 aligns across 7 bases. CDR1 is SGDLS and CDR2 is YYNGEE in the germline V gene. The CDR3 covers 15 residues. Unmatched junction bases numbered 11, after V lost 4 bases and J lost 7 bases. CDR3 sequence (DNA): TGTGCCAGCAGCTCATCAGGGCGGGGGACGAATGAGCAGTTCTTC. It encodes CASSSSGRGTNEQFF.

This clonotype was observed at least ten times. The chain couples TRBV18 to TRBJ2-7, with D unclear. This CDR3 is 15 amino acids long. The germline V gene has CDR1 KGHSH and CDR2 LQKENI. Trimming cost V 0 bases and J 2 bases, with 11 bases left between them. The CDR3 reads CASSPPGFGAYEQYF. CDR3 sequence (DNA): TGTGCCAGCTCACCACCTGGGTTTGGTGCCTACGAGCAGTACTTC.

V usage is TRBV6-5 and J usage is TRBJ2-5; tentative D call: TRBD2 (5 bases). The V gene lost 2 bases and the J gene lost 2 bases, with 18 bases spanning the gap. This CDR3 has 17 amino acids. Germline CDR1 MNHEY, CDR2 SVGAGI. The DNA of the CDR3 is TGTGCCAGCAGTTACGGTATAAGGTTTAGCGAGCAAGAGACCCAGTACTTC. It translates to CASSYGIRFSEQETQYF.

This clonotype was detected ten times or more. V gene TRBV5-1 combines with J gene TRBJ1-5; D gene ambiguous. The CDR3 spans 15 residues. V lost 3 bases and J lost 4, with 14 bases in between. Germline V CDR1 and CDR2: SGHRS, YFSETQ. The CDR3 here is CASSYDSGVNQPQHF. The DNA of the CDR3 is TGCGCCAGCAGCTACGACTCAGGAGTAAATCAGCCCCAGCATTTT.

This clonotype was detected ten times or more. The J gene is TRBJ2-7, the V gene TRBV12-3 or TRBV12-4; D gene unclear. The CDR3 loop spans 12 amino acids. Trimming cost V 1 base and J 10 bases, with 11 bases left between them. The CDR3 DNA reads TGTGCCAGCAGTTTAGATTCACAAATTCAGTACTTC. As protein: CASSLDSQIQYF.

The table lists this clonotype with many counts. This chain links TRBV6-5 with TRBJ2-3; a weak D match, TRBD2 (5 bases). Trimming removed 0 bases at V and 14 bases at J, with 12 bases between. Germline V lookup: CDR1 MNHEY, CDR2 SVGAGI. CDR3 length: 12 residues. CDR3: CASSYSSSPPYF. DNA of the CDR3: TGTGCCAGCAGTTACTCGTCTAGCCCTCCGTATTTT.

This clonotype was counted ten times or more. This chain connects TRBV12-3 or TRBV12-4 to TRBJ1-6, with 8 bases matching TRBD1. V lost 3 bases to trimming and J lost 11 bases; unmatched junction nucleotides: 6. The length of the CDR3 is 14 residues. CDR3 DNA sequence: TGTGCCAGCAGTTTGGGTGACAGGGGCACACCCCTCCACTTT. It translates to CASSLGDRGTPLHF.

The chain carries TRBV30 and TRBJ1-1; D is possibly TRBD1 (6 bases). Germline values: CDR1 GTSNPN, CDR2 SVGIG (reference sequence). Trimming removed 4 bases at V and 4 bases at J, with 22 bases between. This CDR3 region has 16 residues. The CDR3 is CAWNVGGGGGTTEAFF. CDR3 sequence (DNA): TGTGCCTGGAATGTCGGGGGCGGCGGGGGCACCACTGAAGCTTTCTTT. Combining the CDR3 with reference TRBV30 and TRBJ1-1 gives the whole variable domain SQTIHQWPATLVQPVGSPLSLECTVEGTSNPNLYWYRQAAGRGLQLLFYSVGIGQISSEVPQNLSASRPQDRQFILSSKKLLLSDSGFYLCAWNVGGGGGTTEAFFGQGTRLTVV.